This T cell receptor (beta chain) is from a study of blood T cell repertoires in COVID-19 (dated by TCRdb to about 2020). Turning to the overall study: Samples from collaborators originated in the United States, Italy and Spain and spanned both the acute and convalescent phases of COVID-19. The samples were drawn from the first 160 participants of the ongoing ImmuneRACE study and from 1,254 subjects provided by 6 global collaborators. The material from the prospective study consisted of cDNA or gDNA derived from T cells, B-cell-depleted T cells, or PBMCs. Subjects who had been exposed to COVID-19, were actively infected with it, or had recovered from it provided the deeply sampled blood TCRbeta repertoires that made up the dataset. Nearly every sample came with metadata listing a de-identified subject ID, COVID-19 status, age in years and sex. The repertoires were released in a freely available public database intended as a resource for research on the immune response to SARS-CoV-2. Where HLA class I and class II types were available, the types were taken from metadata supplied by the sample provider, not from assay-based typing.

For this clone: There is no known antigen for this receptor. Base qualities are missing; no much larger clone stands one base away.

TCRbeta CDR3 regions were amplified from genomic DNA using the immunoSEQ Assay, a bias-controlled multiplex PCR. The paper's processing steps were these. The number of nucleated cells in each sample was estimated by amplification of reference gene primers within the assay. To quantify the absolute abundance of each unique TCRbeta CDR3 rearrangement, sequence reads were collapsed and filtered. For each sample, productive Simpson clonality was calculated as the square root of Simpson's diversity index across productive rearrangements. TCRdb took over this immuneACCESS table, retaining in-frame rearrangements with V and J assigned. Such tables are incomplete; in checked studies, under half of the missing clones stem from an unresolved V gene, and the remainder is unexplained. The D gene and trimming were derived from the DNA, and the V and J assignments and clone size from that table. Within this sample are 350,000 to 450,000 clones, with 70% to 90% of them counted one time only. Jointly, the top ten make up around 1.5% of the sample.

Clipping removes 1 base from V and 4 bases from J, with 6 as the unmatched junction base count. CDR1 and CDR2 are read off the germline V gene as SGHTA and FQGNSA. From its cysteine to its phenylalanine, the CDR3 spans 15 amino acids. Just CDR3 DNA is preserved here, 45 bases in frame from base 1. In Seattle, one collaborating source enrolled patients while the infection was active and tracked those patients longitudinally over the course of disease. The collaborating institutions used their own protocols to collect whole blood in K2EDTA tubes. Collaborator samples were shipped for TCRbeta analysis as frozen whole blood, isolated PBMCs, or DNA extracted from either sample type. Broader findings and caveats from the paper: The amount of clinical and demographic metadata varied by source and participant and was provided uncurated.

The receptor was isolated from a woman aged 35 to 49 with COVID-19, enrolled during active disease. The sequence joins TRBV7-2 to TRBJ2-5; 7 central bases correspond to TRBD1. Sequenced material: peripheral blood. The DNA is TGTGCCAGCAGCTTAGGAGGGGACAGCACAGAGACCCAGTACTTC. It encodes CASSLGGDSTETQYF.